This TCR beta chain was profiled in a study of early stage breast cancer tumors. Germline CDR1 is SEHNR and CDR2 is FQNEAQ (reference sequence). The trim removed 3 bases at V and 1 base at J, leaving 6 bases unmatched. CDR3 length: 16 residues. Findings and limits, study-wide: Commonly generated sequences made up most enriched TCRB sequences shared between patients.

On this clone itself: Its antigen is as yet unknown.

The assay was immunoSEQ multiplex PCR, and TCRdb's table has in-frame clones only and misses some. The sample yields over 8,500 clones, 55% to 75% seen once. Sequenced: breast tumor tissue. V gene TRBV7-9 combines with J gene TRBJ2-3; 8 nucleotides align to TRBD2. This TCR was recovered from a person aged 40-50 years with breast cancer. The CDR3 spells CASSFAGTRGTDTQYF. The CDR3 nucleotides are TGTGCCAGCAGCTTCGCCGGGACTAGGGGCACAGATACGCAGTATTTT.